This T cell receptor (beta chain) came from a study of early T cells in non-severe SARS-CoV-2 infection. Trimming took 0 bases from V and 5 from J; bases not matched to a gene: 0. Germline assignment: CDR1 MRHNA and CDR2 SNTAGT. The CDR3 is 16 amino acids. Via MiXCR, TCRdb re-called the 5' RACE reads, giving one row per CDR3 protein. The sample lists approximately 50,000 distinct CDR3 sequences; almost 9.5% were seen once. At least ten counts were recorded for this clonotype. This sequence originates from an adult who was a healthcare worker with PCR-confirmed SARS-CoV-2 infection or an uninfected control (not recorded which). The sample comprised whole blood. V usage is TRBV6-4 and J usage is TRBJ1-6; 11 bases are a match to TRBD1. The CDR3 region is CASSDSDRGHNSPLHF. The CDR3 DNA follows: TGTGCCAGCAGTGACTCGGACAGGGGGCATAATTCACCCCTCCACTTT.